This TCR beta chain was profiled in a study of T cell responses to AZD1222 COVID-19 vaccine. TCRdb keeps only in-frame clones here, not all; method: immunoSEQ multiplex PCR. The table shows roughly 150,000 clones, with approximately 90% occurring only once. The CDR3 covers 14 residues. V dropped 2 bases and J dropped 1 base, with 8 bases sitting between them. Germline CDR1 is SGHTA and CDR2 is FQGNSA. The starting material was peripheral blood, obtained on day 0 of AZD1222 vaccination. This chain uses TRBV7-2 with TRBJ2-5; a weak D match, TRBD2 (5 bases). The source of this sequence is an adult in good health. This CDR3 is CASSLPLAQETQYF. The CDR3 nucleotides read TGTGCCAGCAGCTTACCCCTAGCCCAAGAGACCCAGTACTTC.